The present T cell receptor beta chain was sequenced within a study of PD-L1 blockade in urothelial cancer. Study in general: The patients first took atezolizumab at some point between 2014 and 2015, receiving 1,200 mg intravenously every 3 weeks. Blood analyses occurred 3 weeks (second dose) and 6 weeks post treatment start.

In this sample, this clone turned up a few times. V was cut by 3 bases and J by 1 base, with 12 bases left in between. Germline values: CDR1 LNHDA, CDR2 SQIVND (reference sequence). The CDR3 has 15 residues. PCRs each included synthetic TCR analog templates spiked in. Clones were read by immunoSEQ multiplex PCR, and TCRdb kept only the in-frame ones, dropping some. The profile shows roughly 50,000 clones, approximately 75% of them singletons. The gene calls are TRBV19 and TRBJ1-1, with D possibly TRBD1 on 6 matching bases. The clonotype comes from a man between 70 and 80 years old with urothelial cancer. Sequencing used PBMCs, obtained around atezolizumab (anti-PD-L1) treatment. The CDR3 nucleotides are TGTGCCAGTAGTATCCGACAGGCCGGGAACACTGAAGCTTTCTTT. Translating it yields CASSIRQAGNTEAFF.